The clone carrying this T cell receptor beta chain was counted once. The protocol was immunoSEQ multiplex PCR, while the TCRdb copy is restricted to in-frame clones and leaves out a portion. This sample carries about 190,000 clones, 70% to 80% of them seen once, and the ten largest clones take 13%. This sample was included in a study of blood T cell repertoires in COVID-19. This TCR derives from a man aged 45-60 years who had recovered from COVID-19. Sequencing was performed on peripheral blood.

The CDR3 sequence is CASSLDWGVQETQYF. The CDR3 bases are TGTGCCAGCAGCTTAGATTGGGGGGTCCAAGAGACCCAGTACTTC. The chain carries TRBV11-2 and TRBJ2-5; possibly TRBD2 for D (6 bases). The CDR3 sequence is 15 residues long. CDR1 is SGHAT, CDR2 FQNNGV, per germline. V was cut by 0 bases and J by 1 base, with 9 bases left in between.